A single sample gave rise to the 16 T cell receptor beta chains below, sequenced in a study of OX40 agonist ivuxolimab in advanced cancers. Clones were read by immunoSEQ multiplex PCR, and TCRdb kept only the in-frame ones, dropping some. Of tens of thousands of clones in the sample, around four fifths were seen once. The input for sequencing was CD4+ or CD8+ T cells sorted from blood, taken in a trial of the OX40 agonist ivuxolimab. The receptors shown here come from an adult with an advanced solid tumor such as melanoma, head and neck, liver or kidney cancer.

The J gene is TRBJ1-4, the V gene TRBV28, with 7 bases lining up with TRBD1. Germline CDR1 and CDR2: MDHEN and SYDVKM. CDR3 length equals 15 residues. With 5 bases clipped from V and 7 bases from J, the junction kept 10 bases outside the gene matches. This CDR3 reads CASSGTQGVSEKLFF. The CDR3 bases are TGTGCCAGCAGTGGAACTCAGGGGGTTAGTGAAAAACTGTTTTTT.

The J gene is TRBJ1-5, the V gene TRBV30; 8 nucleotides align to TRBD1. The CDR3 contains 15 residues. Looked up from germline, CDR1 is GTSNPN and CDR2 is SVGIG (reference sequence). Unmatched junction bases numbered 5, after V lost 1 base and J lost 3 bases. The CDR3 loop reads CAWSGTGFNNQPQHF. Written as DNA, the CDR3 is TGTGCCTGGAGTGGGACAGGGTTTAACAATCAGCCCCAGCATTTT.

CDR3 sequence: CASSPGRLAGGNTGELFF. CDR3 sequence (DNA): TGTGCCAGCAGCCCCGGCAGGCTAGCGGGGGGGAACACCGGGGAGCTGTTTTTT. The rearrangement links TRBV5-4 to TRBJ2-2, with TRBD2 matching 11 bases. The CDR3 has 18 amino acids. V was clipped by 4 bases and J by 1 base; unmatched bases: 9. Per the germline V gene, CDR1 is SGHNT and CDR2 is YYREEE (reference sequence). Full variable domain (remainder filled in from reference TRBV5-4 and TRBJ2-2): ETGVTQSPTHLIKTRGQQVTLRCSSQSGHNTVSWYQQALGQGPQFIFQYYREEENGRGNFPPRFSGLQFPNYSSELNVNALELDDSALYLCASSPGRLAGGNTGELFFGEGSRLTVL.

The V call is TRBV11-2, the J call TRBJ1-1; D is uncertain. V was trimmed by 6 bases and J by 4 bases, leaving 21 bases between them. Germline V gene data show CDR1 as SGHAT and CDR2 as FQNNGV. CDR3 size: 16 residues. The DNA for the CDR3 is TGTGCCAGCAGTTCCGCCCCGGCGGGCCGTGGCACTGAAGCTTTCTTT. It encodes CASSSAPAGRGTEAFF.

The chain links TRBV7-2 to TRBJ1-1; TRBD1 aligns across 8 bases. The CDR3 length is 15 residues. V gave up 7 bases and J gave up 3 bases; unmatched junction bases: 10. In germline, CDR1 is SGHTA, CDR2 FQGNSA. The CDR3 loop is CASTSMTGAYTEAFF. The CDR3 nucleotides are TGTGCCAGCACTTCAATGACAGGGGCTTACACTGAAGCTTTCTTT.

This chain connects TRBV5-4 to TRBJ1-1; D is possibly TRBD1 (5 bases). CDR1 and CDR2 from the germline V gene are SGHNT and YYREEE (reference sequence). This CDR3 contains 13 residues. V lost 4 bases to trimming and J lost 1 base, with 8 bases between them. The CDR3 loop reads CASSVDRNTEAFF. In DNA form, the CDR3 reads TGTGCCAGCAGCGTCGACAGGAACACTGAAGCTTTCTTT.

The gene calls are TRBV15 and TRBJ2-3, with TRBD2 matching over 13 bases. CDR1 and CDR2 from the germline V gene are LNHNV and YYDKDF (reference sequence). The CDR3 is made up of 17 amino acids. J gave up 2 bases and V 1 base, and 3 bases lay outside the gene matches. The CDR3 spells CATSRALAGGPTDTQYF. In DNA form, the CDR3 reads TGTGCCACCAGCAGAGCACTAGCGGGGGGGCCCACAGATACGCAGTATTTT.

J is TRBJ1-2 and V is TRBV10-3, with 8 bases matching TRBD1. V lost 2 bases to trimming and J lost 2 bases; unmatched junction nucleotides: 1. Germline CDR1 ENHRY, CDR2 SYGVKD. The CDR3 contains 14 residues. CDR3 nucleotide sequence: TGTGCCATCAGTGAGGCAGGGGGCAACTATGGCTACACCTTC. Translating it yields CAISEAGGNYGYTF.

The chain uses TRBV29-1 and TRBJ2-3; 11 positions match TRBD1. The CDR3 extends over 13 amino acids. Germline CDR1 SQVTM, CDR2 ANQGSEA. The ends lost 6 bases at V and 5 bases at J; junction bases unmatched: 4. This CDR3 is CSVGQGAQDTQYF. The CDR3 coding sequence is TGCAGCGTCGGACAGGGGGCACAAGATACGCAGTATTTT.

The chain employs TRBV18 and TRBJ2-5; 9 bases align to TRBD1. Germline CDR1 is KGHSH and CDR2 is LQKENI. V dropped 3 bases and J dropped 4; count of bases not matched to a gene: 9. The CDR3 sequence is 16 residues long. The CDR3 DNA reads as TGTGCCAGCTCACCTTCTGGGACAGGGAATTCAGAGACCCAGTACTTC. Encoded protein: CASSPSGTGNSETQYF.

This clone was observed at least ten times. J is TRBJ1-5 and V is TRBV6-5; TRBD1 aligns across 8 bases. Trimming removed 5 bases from V and 11 bases from J; junction bases left unmatched: 5. The CDR3 is 12 amino acids. CDR1 MNHEY and CDR2 SVGAGI come from the germline V gene. The CDR3 DNA follows: TGTGCCAGCAGTACACAGGGGGAGGCCCAGCATTTT. This translates into CASSTQGEAQHF.

The chain employs TRBV7-9 and TRBJ1-1; no reliable D call. The CDR3 runs 12 residues. Trimming left V 7 bases short and J 4 bases short, with 10 bases between. CDR1 SEHNR and CDR2 FQNEAQ come from the germline V gene (reference sequence). The CDR3 loop reads CASNMGPTEAFF. The CDR3 coding sequence is TGTGCCAGCAATATGGGTCCCACTGAAGCTTTCTTT.

The rearrangement links TRBV7-2 to TRBJ1-2; D is perhaps TRBD1 (5 bases). CDR1 is SGHTA, CDR2 FQGNSA, per germline. V lost 5 bases and J lost 5, with 15 bases in between. This CDR3 comprises 14 residues. The CDR3 is CASSPQQAIYGYTF. The CDR3 DNA reads as TGTGCCAGCAGCCCTCAACAGGCGATATATGGCTACACCTTC.

A single count supports this clone. V and J are TRBV18 and TRBJ2-3; D call uncertain. The CDR3 length is 12 residues. Trimming removed 4 bases from V and 2 bases from J, with 4 bases in between. The germline V gene has CDR1 KGHSH and CDR2 LQKENI. The CDR3 spells CASSRPTDTQYF. DNA for the CDR3: TGTGCCAGCTCACGACCCACAGATACGCAGTATTTT.

The V call is TRBV6-5, the J call TRBJ1-4; 7 bases align to TRBD1. This CDR3 contains 15 residues. Germline CDR1 reads MNHEY; CDR2 reads SVGAGI. The trim removed 2 bases at V and 8 bases at J, leaving 8 bases unmatched. In DNA, the CDR3 is TGTGCCAGCAGTTACCAGACAGGGAAGAGAGAAAAACTGTTTTTT. It yields the protein CASSYQTGKREKLFF.

This clone was detected once. The V and J genes are TRBV9 and TRBJ2-3, with no clear D. The CDR3 is 14 amino acids. Germline V CDR1 and CDR2: SGDLS, YYNGEE. V lost 4 bases and J 4 bases, leaving 13 bases between the germline ends. The DNA of the CDR3 is TGTGCCAGCAGCCCCCCGGCGGTGCCAGATACGCAGTATTTT. Translating gives CASSPPAVPDTQYF.